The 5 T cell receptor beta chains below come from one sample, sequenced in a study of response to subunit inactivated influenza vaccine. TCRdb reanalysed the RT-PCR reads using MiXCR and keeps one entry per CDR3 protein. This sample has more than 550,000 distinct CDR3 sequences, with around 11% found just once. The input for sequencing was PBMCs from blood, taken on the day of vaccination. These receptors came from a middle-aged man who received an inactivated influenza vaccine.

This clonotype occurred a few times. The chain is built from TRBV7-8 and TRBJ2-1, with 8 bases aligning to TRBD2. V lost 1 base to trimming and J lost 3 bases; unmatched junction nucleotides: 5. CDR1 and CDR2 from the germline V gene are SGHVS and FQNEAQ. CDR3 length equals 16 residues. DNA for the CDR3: TGTGCCAGCAGCTTAGTCGGGAGGGCCGACTACAATGAGCAGTTCTTC. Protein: CASSLVGRADYNEQFF. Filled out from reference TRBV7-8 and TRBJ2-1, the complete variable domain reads GAGVSQSPRYKVAKRGQDVALRCDPISGHVSLFWYQQALGQGPEFLTYFQNEAQLDKSGLPSDRFFAERPEGSVSTLKIQRTQQEDSAVYLCASSLVGRADYNEQFFGPGTRLTVL.

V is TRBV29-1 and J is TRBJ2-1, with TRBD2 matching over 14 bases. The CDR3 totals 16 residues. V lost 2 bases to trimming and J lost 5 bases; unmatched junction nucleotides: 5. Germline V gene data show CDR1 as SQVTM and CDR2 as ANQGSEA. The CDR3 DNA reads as TGCAGCGTTGAAAAGGGACTAGCGGGAGTAAACAATGAGCAGTTCTTC. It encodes CSVEKGLAGVNNEQFF.

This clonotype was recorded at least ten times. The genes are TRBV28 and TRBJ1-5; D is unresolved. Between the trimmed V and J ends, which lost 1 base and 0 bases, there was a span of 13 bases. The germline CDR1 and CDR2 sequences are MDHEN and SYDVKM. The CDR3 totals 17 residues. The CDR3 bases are TGTGCCAGCAGTTTATTTGACATCTTCAATAGCAATCAGCCCCAGCATTTT. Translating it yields CASSLFDIFNSNQPQHF.

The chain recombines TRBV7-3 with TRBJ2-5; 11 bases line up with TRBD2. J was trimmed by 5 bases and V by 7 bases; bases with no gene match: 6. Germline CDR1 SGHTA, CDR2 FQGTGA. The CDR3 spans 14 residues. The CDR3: CASKETSGSETQYF. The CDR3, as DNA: TGTGCCAGCAAGGAAACTAGCGGGAGTGAGACCCAGTACTTC.

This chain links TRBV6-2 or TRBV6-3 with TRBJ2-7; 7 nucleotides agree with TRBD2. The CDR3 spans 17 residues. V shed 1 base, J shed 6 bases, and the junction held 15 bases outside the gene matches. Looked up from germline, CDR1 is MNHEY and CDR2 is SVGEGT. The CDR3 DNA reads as TGTGCCAGCAGTTACTTCGGGTCGGGAGGAAGTCGTGGCGAGCAGTACTTC. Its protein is CASSYFGSGGSRGEQYF.